This T cell receptor (beta chain) was retrieved from a study of T cell responses to AZD1222 COVID-19 vaccine. Overall study context: Researchers grouped second doses given at about 4 or about 12 weeks into one pool. General study results and limits: Distributed over spike, vaccine-associated CD4 TCRs predominated at 160-218 and 743-854. Samples come after the peak T cell response, not at day 14. In a largely white British group with more females than males, clonal diversity was possibly underestimated.

TCRdb keeps only in-frame clones here, not all; method: immunoSEQ multiplex PCR. The table shows 85,000 to 100,000 clones, with about 86% occurring only once. Concerning this clone itself: Its specificity is not known.

This TCR was sampled from an adult in good health. The input for sequencing was peripheral blood, taken on day 0 of AZD1222 vaccination.

In nucleotides, the CDR3 is TGCAGCGCAGTAGTTGGCAATCAGCCCCAGCATTTT. Translating it yields CSAVVGNQPQHF. The gene calls are TRBV29-1 and TRBJ1-5; D is unclear. The CDR3 totals 12 residues. V gave up 7 bases and J gave up 2 bases, with 9 bases separating them. From germline, CDR1 is SQVTM and CDR2 ANQGSEA.